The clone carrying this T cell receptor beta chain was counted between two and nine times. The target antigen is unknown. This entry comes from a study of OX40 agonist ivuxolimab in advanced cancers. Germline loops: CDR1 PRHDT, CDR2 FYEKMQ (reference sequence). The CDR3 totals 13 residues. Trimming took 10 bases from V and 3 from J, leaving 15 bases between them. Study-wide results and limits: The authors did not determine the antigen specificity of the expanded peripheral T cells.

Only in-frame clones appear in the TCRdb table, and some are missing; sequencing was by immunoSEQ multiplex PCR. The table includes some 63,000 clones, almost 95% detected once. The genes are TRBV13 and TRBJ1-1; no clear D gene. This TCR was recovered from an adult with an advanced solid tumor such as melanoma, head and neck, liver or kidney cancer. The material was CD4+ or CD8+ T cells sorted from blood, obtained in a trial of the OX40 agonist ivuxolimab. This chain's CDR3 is CATSKITDTEAFF. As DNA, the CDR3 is TGTGCCACCTCGAAGATTACGGACACTGAAGCTTTCTTT. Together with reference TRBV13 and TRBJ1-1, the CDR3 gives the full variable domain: AAGVIQSPRHLIKEKRETATLKCYPIPRHDTVYWYQQGPGQDPQFLISFYEKMQSDKGSIPDRFSAQQFSDYHSELNMSSLELGDSALYFCATSKITDTEAFFGQGTRLTVV.